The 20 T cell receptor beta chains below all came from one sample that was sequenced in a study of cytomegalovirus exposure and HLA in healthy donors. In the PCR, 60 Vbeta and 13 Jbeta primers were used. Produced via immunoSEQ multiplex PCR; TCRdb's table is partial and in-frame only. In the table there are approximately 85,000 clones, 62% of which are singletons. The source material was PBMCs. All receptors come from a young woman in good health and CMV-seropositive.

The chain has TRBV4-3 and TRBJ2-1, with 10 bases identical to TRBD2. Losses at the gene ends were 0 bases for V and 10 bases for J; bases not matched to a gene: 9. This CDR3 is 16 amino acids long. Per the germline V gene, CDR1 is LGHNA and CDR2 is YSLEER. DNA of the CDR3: TGCGCCAGCAGCCAAGATTGGTCTAGCGGGGGTGGGGAGCAGTTCTTC. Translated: CASSQDWSSGGGEQFF.

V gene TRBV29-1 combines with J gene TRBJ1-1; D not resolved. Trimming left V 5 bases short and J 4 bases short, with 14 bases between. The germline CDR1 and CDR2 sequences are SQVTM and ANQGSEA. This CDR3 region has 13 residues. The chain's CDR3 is CSVLEGPITEAFF. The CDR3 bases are TGCAGCGTTTTAGAGGGTCCCATCACTGAAGCTTTCTTT. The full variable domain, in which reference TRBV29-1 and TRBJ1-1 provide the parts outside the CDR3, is SAVISQKPSRDICQRGTSLTIQCQVDSQVTMMFWYRQQPGQSLTLIATANQGSEATYESGFVIDKFPISRPNLTFSTLTVSNMSPEDSSIYLCSVLEGPITEAFFGQGTRLTVV.

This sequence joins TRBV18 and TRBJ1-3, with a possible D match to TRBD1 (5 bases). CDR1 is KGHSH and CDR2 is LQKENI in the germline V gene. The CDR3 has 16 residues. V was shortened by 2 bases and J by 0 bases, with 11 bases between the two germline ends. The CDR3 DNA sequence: TGTGCCAGCTCACCAACGGGGGAAAACTCTGGAAACACCATATATTTT. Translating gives CASSPTGENSGNTIYF.

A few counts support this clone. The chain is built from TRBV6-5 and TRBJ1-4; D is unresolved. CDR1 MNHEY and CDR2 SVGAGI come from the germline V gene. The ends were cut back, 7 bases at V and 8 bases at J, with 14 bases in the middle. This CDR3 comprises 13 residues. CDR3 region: CASTRVGGEKLFF. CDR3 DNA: TGTGCCAGCACCCGAGTCGGAGGGGAAAAACTGTTTTTT.

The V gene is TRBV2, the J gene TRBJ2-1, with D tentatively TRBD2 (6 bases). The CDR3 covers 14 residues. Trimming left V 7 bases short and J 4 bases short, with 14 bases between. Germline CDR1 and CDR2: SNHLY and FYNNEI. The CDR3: CASMSAGLYNEQFF. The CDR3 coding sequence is TGTGCCAGCATGTCGGCGGGGTTGTACAATGAGCAGTTCTTC.

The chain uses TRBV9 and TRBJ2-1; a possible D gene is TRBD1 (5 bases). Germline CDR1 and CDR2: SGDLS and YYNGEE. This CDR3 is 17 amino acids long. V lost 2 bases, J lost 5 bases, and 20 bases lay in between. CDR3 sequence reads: CASSVATQGLKDNEQFF. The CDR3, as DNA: TGTGCCAGCAGCGTCGCCACCCAGGGATTAAAGGACAATGAGCAGTTCTTC.

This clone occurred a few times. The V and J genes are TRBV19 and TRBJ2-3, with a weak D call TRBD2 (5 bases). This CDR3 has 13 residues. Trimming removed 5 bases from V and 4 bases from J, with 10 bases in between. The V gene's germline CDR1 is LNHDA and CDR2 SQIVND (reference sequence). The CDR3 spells CASSEAGADTQYF. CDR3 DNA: TGTGCCAGTAGTGAGGCGGGCGCAGATACGCAGTATTTT.

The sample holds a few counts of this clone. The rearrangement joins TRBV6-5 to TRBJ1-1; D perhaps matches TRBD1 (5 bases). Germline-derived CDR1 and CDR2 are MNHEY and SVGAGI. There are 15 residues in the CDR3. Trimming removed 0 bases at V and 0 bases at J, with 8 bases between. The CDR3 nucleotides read TGTGCCAGCAGTTACTCGGGGGGGATGAACACTGAAGCTTTCTTT. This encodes CASSYSGGMNTEAFF.

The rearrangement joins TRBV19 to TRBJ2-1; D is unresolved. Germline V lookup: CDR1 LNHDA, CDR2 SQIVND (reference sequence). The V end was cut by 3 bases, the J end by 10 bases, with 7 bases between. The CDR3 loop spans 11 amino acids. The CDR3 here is CASSIGWEQFF. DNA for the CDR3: TGTGCCAGTAGTATCGGGTGGGAGCAGTTCTTC.

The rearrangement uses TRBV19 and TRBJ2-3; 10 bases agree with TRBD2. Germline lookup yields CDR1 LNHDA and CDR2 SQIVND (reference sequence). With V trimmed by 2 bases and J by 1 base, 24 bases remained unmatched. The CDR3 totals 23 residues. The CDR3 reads CASSIWLAGAFSHSERGTDTQYF. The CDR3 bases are TGTGCCAGTAGTATATGGCTAGCGGGGGCCTTTTCACACTCCGAGAGGGGCACAGATACGCAGTATTTT.

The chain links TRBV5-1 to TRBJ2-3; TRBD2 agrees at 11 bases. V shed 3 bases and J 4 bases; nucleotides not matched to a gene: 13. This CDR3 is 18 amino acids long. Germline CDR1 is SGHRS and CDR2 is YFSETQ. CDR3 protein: CASSSMAASGGTADTQYF. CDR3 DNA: TGCGCCAGCAGCTCCATGGCTGCTAGCGGGGGGACGGCAGATACGCAGTATTTT.

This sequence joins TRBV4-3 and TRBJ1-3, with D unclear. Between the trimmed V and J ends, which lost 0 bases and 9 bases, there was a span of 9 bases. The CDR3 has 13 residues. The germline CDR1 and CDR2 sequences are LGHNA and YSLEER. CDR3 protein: CASSQEIAGTIYF. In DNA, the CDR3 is TGCGCCAGCAGCCAAGAAATCGCAGGCACCATATATTTT.

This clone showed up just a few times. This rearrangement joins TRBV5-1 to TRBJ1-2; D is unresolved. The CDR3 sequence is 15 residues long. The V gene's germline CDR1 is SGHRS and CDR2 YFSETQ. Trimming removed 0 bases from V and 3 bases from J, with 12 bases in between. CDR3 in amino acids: CASSLGGHADYGYTF. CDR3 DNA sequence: TGCGCCAGCAGCTTGGGAGGGCACGCCGACTATGGCTACACCTTC.

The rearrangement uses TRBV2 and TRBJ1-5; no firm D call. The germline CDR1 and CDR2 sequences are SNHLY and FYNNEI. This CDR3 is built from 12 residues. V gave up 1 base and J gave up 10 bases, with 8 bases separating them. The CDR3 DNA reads TGTGCCAGCAGTGAAGGTGGAGAACCCCAGCATTTT. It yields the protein CASSEGGEPQHF.

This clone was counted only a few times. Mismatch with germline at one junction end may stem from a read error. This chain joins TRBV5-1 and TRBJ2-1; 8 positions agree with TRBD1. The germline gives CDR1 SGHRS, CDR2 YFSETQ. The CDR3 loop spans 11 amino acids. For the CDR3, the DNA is TGCGCCAGCAGCCCTGGACAGGGTCGGGTCTTC. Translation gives CASSPGQGRVF.

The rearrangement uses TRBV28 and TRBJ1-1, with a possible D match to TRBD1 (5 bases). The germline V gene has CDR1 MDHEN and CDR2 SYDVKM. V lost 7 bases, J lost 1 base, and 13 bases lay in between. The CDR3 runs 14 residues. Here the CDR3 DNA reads TGTGCCAGCAACCGCGGGGGACCGAACACTGAAGCTTTCTTT. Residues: CASNRGGPNTEAFF.

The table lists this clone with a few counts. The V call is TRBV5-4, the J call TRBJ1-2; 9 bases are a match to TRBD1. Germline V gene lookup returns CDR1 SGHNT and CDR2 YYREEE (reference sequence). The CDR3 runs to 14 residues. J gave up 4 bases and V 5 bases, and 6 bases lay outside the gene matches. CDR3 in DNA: TGTGCCAGCAGGGCCGGGACAGGGATCTATGGCTACACCTTC. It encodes CASRAGTGIYGYTF.

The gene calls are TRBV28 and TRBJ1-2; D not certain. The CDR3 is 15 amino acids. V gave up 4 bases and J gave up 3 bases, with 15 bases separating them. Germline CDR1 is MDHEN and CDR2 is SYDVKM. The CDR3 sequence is CASSSNSGIYYGYTF. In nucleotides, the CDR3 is TGTGCCAGCAGTTCCAATTCCGGGATCTACTATGGCTACACCTTC.

The CDR3 DNA reads TGTGCCAGCAGCTTACATGTGGGACAGGGAGTAGTCGAGACCCAGTACTTC. This codes for CASSLHVGQGVVETQYF. The chain carries TRBV7-8 and TRBJ2-5; TRBD1 matches 9 bases. The length of the CDR3 is 17 residues. V shed 2 bases and J 5 bases; nucleotides not matched to a gene: 12. CDR1 SGHVS and CDR2 FQNEAQ come from the germline V gene.

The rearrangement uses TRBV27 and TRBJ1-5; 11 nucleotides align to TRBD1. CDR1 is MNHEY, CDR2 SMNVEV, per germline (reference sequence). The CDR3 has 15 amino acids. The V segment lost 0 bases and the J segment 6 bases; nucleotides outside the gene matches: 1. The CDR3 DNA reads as TGTGCCAGCAGTTTATCCGGGACAGGGGGTCAGCCCCAGCATTTT. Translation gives CASSLSGTGGQPQHF.